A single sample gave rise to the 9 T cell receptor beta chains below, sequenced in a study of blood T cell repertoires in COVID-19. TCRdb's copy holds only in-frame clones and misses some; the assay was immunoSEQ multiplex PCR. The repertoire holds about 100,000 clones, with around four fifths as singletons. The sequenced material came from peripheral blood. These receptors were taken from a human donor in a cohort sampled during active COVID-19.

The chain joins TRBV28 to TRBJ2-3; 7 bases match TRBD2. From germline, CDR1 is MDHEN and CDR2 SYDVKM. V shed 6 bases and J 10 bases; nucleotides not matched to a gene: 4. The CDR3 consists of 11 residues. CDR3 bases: TGTGCCAGCAGCGGACTAGTTGCGCAGTATTTT. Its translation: CASSGLVAQYF.

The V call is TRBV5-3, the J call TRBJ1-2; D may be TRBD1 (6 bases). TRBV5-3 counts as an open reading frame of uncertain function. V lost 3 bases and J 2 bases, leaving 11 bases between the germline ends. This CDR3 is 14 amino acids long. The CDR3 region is CARSWPRGNYGYTF. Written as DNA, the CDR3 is TGTGCCAGAAGCTGGCCCAGGGGAAACTATGGCTACACCTTC.

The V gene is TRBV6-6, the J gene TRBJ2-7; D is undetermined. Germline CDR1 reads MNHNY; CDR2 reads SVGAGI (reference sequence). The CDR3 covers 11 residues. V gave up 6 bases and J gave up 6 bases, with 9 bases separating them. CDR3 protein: CASRNYGEQYF. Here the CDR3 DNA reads TGTGCCAGCAGGAACTATGGCGAGCAGTACTTC.

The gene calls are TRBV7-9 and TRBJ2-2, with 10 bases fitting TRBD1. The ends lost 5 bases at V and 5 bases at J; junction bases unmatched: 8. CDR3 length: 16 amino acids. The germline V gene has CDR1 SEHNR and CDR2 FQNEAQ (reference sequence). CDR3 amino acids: CASSPGTGEVTGELFF. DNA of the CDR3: TGTGCCAGCAGCCCCGGGACAGGGGAAGTTACCGGGGAGCTGTTTTTT.

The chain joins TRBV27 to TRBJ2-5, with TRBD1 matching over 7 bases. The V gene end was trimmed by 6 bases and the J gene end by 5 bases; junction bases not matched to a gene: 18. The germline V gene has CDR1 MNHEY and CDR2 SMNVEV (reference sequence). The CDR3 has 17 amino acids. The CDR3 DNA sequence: TGTGCCAGCAGCACAGGGGTCCTAGCCCGCGTGGTCGAGACCCAGTACTTC. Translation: CASSTGVLARVVETQYF.

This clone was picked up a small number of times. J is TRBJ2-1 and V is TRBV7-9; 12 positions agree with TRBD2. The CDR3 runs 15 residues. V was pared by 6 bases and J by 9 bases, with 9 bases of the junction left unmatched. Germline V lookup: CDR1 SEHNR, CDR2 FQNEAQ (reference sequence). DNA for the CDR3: TGTGCCAGCAGACTGACTAGCGGGAGAGGGGGTGAGCAGTTCTTC. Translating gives CASRLTSGRGGEQFF. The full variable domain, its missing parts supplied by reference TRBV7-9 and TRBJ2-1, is DTGVSQNPRHKITKRGQNVTFRCDPISEHNRLYWYRQTLGQGPEFLTYFQNEAQLEKSRLLSDRFSAERPKGSFSTLEIQRTEQGDSAMYLCASRLTSGRGGEQFFGPGTRLTVL.

The CDR3 nucleotides read TGTGCCAGCAGCGCCAACAGCTATGGCTACACCTTC. Residues: CASSANSYGYTF. The V call is TRBV5-6, the J call TRBJ1-2; the D is unclear. CDR1 and CDR2 (germline): SGHDT, YYEEEE. Deletions cut 4 bases from V and 4 bases from J, with 8 bases between. The CDR3 length is 12 residues.

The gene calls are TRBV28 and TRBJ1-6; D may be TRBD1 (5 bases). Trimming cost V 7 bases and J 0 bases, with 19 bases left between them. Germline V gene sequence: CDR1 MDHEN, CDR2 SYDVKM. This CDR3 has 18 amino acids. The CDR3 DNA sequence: TGTGCCAGCACCACGGGGGGGGTGGGGAGCTCCTATAATTCACCCCTCCACTTT. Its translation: CASTTGGVGSSYNSPLHF.

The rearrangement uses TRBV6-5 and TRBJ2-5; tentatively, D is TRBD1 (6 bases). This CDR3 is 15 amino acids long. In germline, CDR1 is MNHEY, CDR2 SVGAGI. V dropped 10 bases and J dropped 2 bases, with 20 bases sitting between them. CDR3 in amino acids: CATKGSDRSQETQYF. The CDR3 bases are TGTGCCACCAAAGGATCGGACAGATCACAAGAGACCCAGTACTTC.